This T cell receptor (beta chain) is from a study of tumor-infiltrating lymphocytes in primary liver carcinoma. Study-wide points: Since sampling was bulk and unsorted, CD4+ and CD8+ repertoires were not compared.

In addition to blood RNA drawn from unsorted whole blood, germline DNA was extracted. Priming with a constant-region primer yielded TCR beta cDNA from about 500 ng total RNA. Libraries for TCR beta were built through three nested multiplex PCR rounds, which together made up a slightly modified ARM-PCR procedure. TRBV1-TRBV30 forward primers paired with a C-beta reverse primer were used in the first two PCR rounds, which ran roughly 9 cycles each. MiXCR, applied by TCRdb to the multiplex PCR reads, yields one record per CDR3 protein. Altogether approximately 320,000 distinct CDR3 sequences are present, about 50% being singletons, with the ten largest covering over 15%. The CDR3 runs 20 residues. V gave up 3 bases and J gave up 2 bases; unmatched junction bases: 21. Germline CDR1 SGHAT, CDR2 FQNNGV. This clonotype has ten or more counts. The antigen is undetermined.

Material: peripheral blood. The V call is TRBV11-2, the J call TRBJ1-1; 7 bases map to TRBD1. This clonotype originated in a woman aged 25 to 39 with primary liver carcinoma and hepatitis B virus infection. As DNA, the CDR3 is TGTGCCAGCAGCTTGCCTAAACCTCCGGGACAGTCGATCCGAAACACTGAAGCTTTCTTT. Translation: CASSLPKPPGQSIRNTEAFF.